This TCR beta chain was documented in a study of T cell repertoires in cytomegalovirus infection. About the research overall: A matching HLA type, together with CMV infection, was signaled by public TCR beta signatures.

TCRdb re-analysed the reads in MiXCR, keeping a single row per CDR3 protein. The profile shows about 130,000 distinct CDR3 sequences, 20% to 30% of them singletons. Findings and limits, study-wide: Cumulative public TCR beta family frequency identified CMV carriers with the relevant HLA. Predominance within the ex vivo response was attributable to HLA-C-restricted CMV-specific TCR beta clonotypes.

At least ten counts were recorded for this clonotype. Its antigen is unknown. V dropped 5 bases and J dropped 8; count of bases not matched to a gene: 10. Germline values: CDR1 SGHTA, CDR2 FQGNSA. The CDR3 has 15 residues. The sequencing sample was made of PBMCs, sequenced either directly or after in vitro stimulation (not recorded which). The chain links TRBV7-2 to TRBJ2-1; 9 bases are a match to TRBD2. The TCR comes from a human donor in good health (CMV status not recorded). Some clones in this sample may be carry-over from other donors' samples. DNA for the CDR3: TGTGCCAGCAGCCCGTCTACGGGACTAGCCTATGAGCAGTTCTTC. It specifies CASSPSTGLAYEQFF.